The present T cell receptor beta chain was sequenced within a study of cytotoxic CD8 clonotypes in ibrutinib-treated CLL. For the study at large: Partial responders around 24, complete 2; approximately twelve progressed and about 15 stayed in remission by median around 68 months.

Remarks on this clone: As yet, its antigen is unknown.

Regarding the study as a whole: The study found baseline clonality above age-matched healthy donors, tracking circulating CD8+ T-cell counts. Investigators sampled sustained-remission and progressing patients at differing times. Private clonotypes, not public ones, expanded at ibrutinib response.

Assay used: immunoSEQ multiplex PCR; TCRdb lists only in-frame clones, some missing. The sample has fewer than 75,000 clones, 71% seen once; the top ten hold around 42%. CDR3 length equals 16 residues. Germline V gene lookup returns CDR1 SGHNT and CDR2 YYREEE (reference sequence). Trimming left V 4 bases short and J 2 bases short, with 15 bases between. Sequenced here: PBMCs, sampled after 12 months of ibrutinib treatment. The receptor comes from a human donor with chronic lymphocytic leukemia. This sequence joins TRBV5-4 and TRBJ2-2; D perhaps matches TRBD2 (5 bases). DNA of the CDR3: TGTGCCAGCAGCCCTGGGAGTGGTGCCAACACCGGGGAGCTGTTTTTT. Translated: CASSPGSGANTGELFF.